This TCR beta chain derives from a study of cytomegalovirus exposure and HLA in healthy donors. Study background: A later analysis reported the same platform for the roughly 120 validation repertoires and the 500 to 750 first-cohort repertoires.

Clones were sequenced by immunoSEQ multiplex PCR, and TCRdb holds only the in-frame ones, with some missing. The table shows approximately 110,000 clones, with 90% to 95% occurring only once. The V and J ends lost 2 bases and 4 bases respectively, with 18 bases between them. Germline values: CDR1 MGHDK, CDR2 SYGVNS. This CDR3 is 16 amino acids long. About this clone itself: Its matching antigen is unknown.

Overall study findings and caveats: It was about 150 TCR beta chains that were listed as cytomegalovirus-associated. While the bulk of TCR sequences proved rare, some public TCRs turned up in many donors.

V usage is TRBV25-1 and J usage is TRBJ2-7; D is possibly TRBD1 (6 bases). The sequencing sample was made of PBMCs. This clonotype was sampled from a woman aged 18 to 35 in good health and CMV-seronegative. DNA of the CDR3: TGTGCCAGCAGTGAAGATGATTTCAGGGGAGAGTACGAGCAGTACTTC. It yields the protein CASSEDDFRGEYEQYF.